Shown below are 2 T cell receptor beta chains from a single sample sequenced in a study of CD8+CD57+ T cells in acquired aplastic anemia. According to the study, genomic DNA was the template for TCR beta VDJ and CDR3 profiling. TCRdb passed the reads through MiXCR, listing each CDR3 protein once. The sample records roughly 150,000 distinct CDR3 sequences, around half being singletons. Individuals selected for sequencing had exhibited CD8+CD57+ cell expansion on flow cytometry. Source material: sorted CD4+, CD8+, or CD8+CD57+ T cells (not recorded which) from PBMCs. Receptors originate from a human donor with aplastic anemia.

This clonotype was counted ten times or more. CDR3 residues: CASTQTSGGNTGELFF. CDR3 sequence (DNA): TGTGCCAGCACCCAGACTAGCGGAGGAAACACCGGGGAGCTGTTTTTT. The V call is TRBV11-2, the J call TRBJ2-2, with 9 positions matching TRBD2. V was pared by 7 bases and J by 2 bases, with 8 bases of the junction left unmatched. The V gene's germline CDR1 is SGHAT and CDR2 FQNNGV. This CDR3 contains 16 residues.

The chain recombines TRBV2 with TRBJ1-5; perhaps TRBD1 as D (6 bases). From germline, CDR1 is SNHLY and CDR2 FYNNEI. The V and J ends lost 5 bases and 5 bases respectively, with 10 bases between them. The CDR3 contains 13 residues. CDR3 protein: CASSTYRDQPQHF. Written as DNA, the CDR3 is TGTGCCAGCAGTACTTACAGGGATCAGCCCCAGCATTTT.